These T cell receptor beta chains were read from a single sample in a study of blood T cell repertoires in COVID-19. The repertoire was sequenced with immunoSEQ multiplex PCR; TCRdb's copy has only in-frame clones and lacks some. The data hold a few hundred thousand clones, with approximately 90% observed a single time. Sequencing used PBMCs or T cells enriched from blood (not recorded which). All receptors derive from a man younger than 40 who had recovered from COVID-19. The CDR3 runs from the conserved cysteine through the conserved F or W. Each record gives: clone size, CDR3 length, V gene, J gene, D gene, CDR3 protein, CDR3 DNA. D genes are given only for firm matches. Not all rows give a size; the values are once, few, many and, for expanded clones, a class.

size: NA; length: 14; V: TRBV5-8; J: TRBJ2-3; D: NA; CDR3: CASSLRQGPDTQYF; DNA: TGTGCCAGCAGCTTGAGGCAGGGCCCAGATACGCAGTATTTT
size: once; length: 12; V: TRBV30; J: TRBJ1-5; D: NA; CDR3: CAWSDGNQPQHF; DNA: TGTGCCTGGAGTGACGGTAATCAGCCCCAGCATTTT
size: NA; length: 14; V: TRBV5-5; J: TRBJ2-7; D: NA; CDR3: CASSLGGEAGEQYF; DNA: TGTGCCAGCAGCTTGGGAGGGGAAGCGGGCGAGCAGTACTTC
size: NA; length: 14; V: TRBV5-4; J: TRBJ2-7; D: NA; CDR3: CASSFRTVPNEQYF; DNA: TGTGCCAGCAGCTTTAGGACAGTACCTAACGAGCAGTACTTC
size: few; length: 16; V: TRBV5-6; J: TRBJ1-1; D: TRBD1; CDR3: CASSPDRGSGYTEAFF; DNA: TGTGCCAGCAGCCCGGACAGGGGGTCGGGGTACACTGAAGCTTTCTTT
size: NA; length: 12; V: TRBV9; J: TRBJ1-1; D: TRBD1; CDR3: CASSVPGQGAFF; DNA: TGTGCCAGCAGCGTACCGGGACAGGGGGCTTTCTTT
size: once; length: 14; V: TRBV6-2/TRBV6-3; J: TRBJ2-1; D: TRBD2; CDR3: CASSFLAAYNEQFF; DNA: TGTGCCAGCAGTTTCCTAGCGGCCTACAATGAGCAGTTCTTC
size: NA; length: 16; V: TRBV6-5; J: TRBJ2-7; D: TRBD2; CDR3: CASSYSAGPNNYEQYF; DNA: TGTGCCAGCAGTTACTCAGCGGGGCCGAACAACTACGAGCAGTACTTC
size: NA; length: 14; V: TRBV19; J: TRBJ1-1; D: NA; CDR3: CASSIGGGNTEAFF; DNA: TGTGCCAGTAGTATAGGAGGCGGGAACACTGAAGCTTTCTTT
size: once; length: 14; V: TRBV7-2; J: TRBJ2-3; D: TRBD2; CDR3: CASSLIWEGDTQYF; DNA: TGTGCCAGCAGCTTGATCTGGGAGGGGGATACGCAGTATTTT
size: once; length: 16; V: TRBV27; J: TRBJ2-1; D: TRBD2; CDR3: CASSLFGGSSYNEQFF; DNA: TGTGCCAGCAGTTTATTTGGCGGGAGCTCCTACAATGAGCAGTTCTTC
size: NA; length: 14; V: TRBV12-5; J: TRBJ2-5; D: TRBD1; CDR3: CASGTGTGGETQYF; DNA: TGTGCTAGTGGTACCGGGACAGGAGGCGAGACCCAGTACTTC
size: NA; length: 17; V: TRBV7-8; J: TRBJ1-2; D: NA; CDR3: CASSFHRGRQEIYGYTF; DNA: TGTGCCAGCAGCTTCCATAGGGGGAGACAGGAGATCTATGGCTACACCTTC
size: NA; length: 16; V: TRBV6-5; J: TRBJ1-2; D: NA; CDR3: CASSYGAPTLYYGYTF; DNA: TGTGCCAGCAGTTATGGAGCCCCGACCCTATACTATGGCTACACCTTC
size: once; length: 13; V: TRBV13; J: TRBJ2-1; D: TRBD2; CDR3: CASSLGERDEQFF; DNA: TGTGCCAGCAGCTTAGGAGAGCGGGACGAGCAGTTCTTC
size: NA; length: 12; V: TRBV7-6; J: TRBJ1-4; D: NA; CDR3: CASSNINEKLFF; DNA: TGTGCCAGCAGCAACATTAATGAAAAACTGTTTTTT
size: NA; length: 15; V: TRBV3-1/TRBV3-2; J: TRBJ1-1; D: TRBD1; CDR3: CASSETGGVSTEAFF; DNA: TGTGCCAGCAGCGAGACAGGGGGGGTGAGCACTGAAGCTTTCTTT
size: NA; length: 14; V: TRBV28; J: TRBJ1-6; D: NA; CDR3: CASSSTPEISPLHF; DNA: TGTGCCAGCAGTTCGACTCCAGAGATTTCACCCCTCCACTTT
size: NA; length: 16; V: TRBV7-9; J: TRBJ2-1; D: NA; CDR3: CASTPSDVASYNEQFF; DNA: TGTGCCAGCACCCCCTCAGACGTAGCATCCTACAATGAGCAGTTCTTC
size: NA; length: 16; V: TRBV9; J: TRBJ2-1; D: TRBD2; CDR3: CASSLEPGGAYNEQFF; DNA: TGTGCCAGCAGCCTAGAACCCGGGGGGGCATACAATGAGCAGTTCTTC
size: NA; length: 16; V: TRBV6-1; J: TRBJ2-5; D: TRBD1; CDR3: CASSEAAGTGVETQYF; DNA: TGTGCCAGCAGTGAAGCGGCCGGGACAGGGGTAGAGACCCAGTACTTC
size: NA; length: 16; V: TRBV4-2; J: TRBJ2-7; D: NA; CDR3: CASSQGTTETSYEQYF; DNA: TGTGCCAGCAGCCAAGGGACGACAGAAACCTCCTACGAGCAGTACTTC
size: once; length: 17; V: TRBV19; J: TRBJ1-5; D: TRBD1; CDR3: CASSIERRQGVNQPQHF; DNA: TGTGCCAGTAGTATAGAGCGCCGACAGGGGGTCAATCAGCCCCAGCATTTT
size: NA; length: 17; V: TRBV13; J: TRBJ2-5; D: TRBD2; CDR3: CASSLFTSGGNRETQYF; DNA: TGTGCCAGCAGCTTATTTACTAGCGGGGGGAATCGAGAGACCCAGTACTTC
size: NA; length: 13; V: TRBV30; J: TRBJ1-6; D: TRBD1; CDR3: CAWGDRADSPLHF; DNA: TGTGCCTGGGGCGACAGGGCGGATTCACCCCTCCACTTT
size: NA; length: 16; V: TRBV5-1; J: TRBJ2-7; D: NA; CDR3: CASSLVDSLNSYEQYF; DNA: TGCGCCAGCAGCTTGGTAGACAGCCTTAACTCCTACGAGCAGTACTTC
size: NA; length: 15; V: TRBV30; J: TRBJ2-1; D: TRBD2; CDR3: CAWRRGGRSYNEQFF; DNA: TGTGCCTGGAGACGGGGGGGCCGATCCTACAATGAGCAGTTCTTC
size: NA; length: 15; V: TRBV3-1/TRBV3-2; J: TRBJ1-5; D: TRBD1; CDR3: CASSQGSGGIQPQHF; DNA: TGTGCCAGCAGCCAAGGTTCAGGGGGCATCCAGCCCCAGCATTTT
size: once; length: 16; V: TRBV19; J: TRBJ1-5; D: TRBD1; CDR3: CASSTQLTGGNQPQHF; DNA: TGTGCCAGTAGTACCCAACTCACAGGGGGCAATCAGCCCCAGCATTTT
size: NA; length: 16; V: TRBV27; J: TRBJ1-1; D: NA; CDR3: CASSYSRGYYNTEAFF; DNA: TGTGCCAGCAGTTATTCTAGGGGCTACTATAACACTGAAGCTTTCTTT